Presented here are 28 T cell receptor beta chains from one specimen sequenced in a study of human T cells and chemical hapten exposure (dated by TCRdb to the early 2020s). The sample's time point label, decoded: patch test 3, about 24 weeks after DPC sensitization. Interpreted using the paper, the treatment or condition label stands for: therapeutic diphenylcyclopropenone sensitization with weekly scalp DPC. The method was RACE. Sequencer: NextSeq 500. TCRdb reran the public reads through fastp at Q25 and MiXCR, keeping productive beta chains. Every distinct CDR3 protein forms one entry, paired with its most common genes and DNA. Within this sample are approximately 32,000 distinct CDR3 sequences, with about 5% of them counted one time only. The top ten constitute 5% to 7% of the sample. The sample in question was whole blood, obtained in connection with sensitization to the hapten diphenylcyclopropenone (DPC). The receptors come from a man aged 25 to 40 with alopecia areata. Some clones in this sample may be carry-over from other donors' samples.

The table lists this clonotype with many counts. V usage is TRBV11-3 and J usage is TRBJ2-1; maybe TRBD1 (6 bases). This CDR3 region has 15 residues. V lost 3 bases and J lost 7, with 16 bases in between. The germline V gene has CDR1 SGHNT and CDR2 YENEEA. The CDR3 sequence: CASSFTTVRGNEQFF. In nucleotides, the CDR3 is TGTGCCAGCAGCTTTACGACTGTGAGGGGGAATGAGCAGTTCTTC.

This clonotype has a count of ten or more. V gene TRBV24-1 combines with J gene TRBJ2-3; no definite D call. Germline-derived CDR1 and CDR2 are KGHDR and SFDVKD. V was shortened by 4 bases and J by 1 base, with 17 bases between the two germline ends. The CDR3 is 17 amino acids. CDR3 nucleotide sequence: TGTGCCACCAGTGAGACCGTTACAGCCTTTGGCACAGATACGCAGTATTTT. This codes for CATSETVTAFGTDTQYF.

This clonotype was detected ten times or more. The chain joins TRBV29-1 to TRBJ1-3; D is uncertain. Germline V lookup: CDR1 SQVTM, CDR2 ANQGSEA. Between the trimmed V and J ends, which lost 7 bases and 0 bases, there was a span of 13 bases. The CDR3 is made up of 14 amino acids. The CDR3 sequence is CSARFTPSGNTIYF. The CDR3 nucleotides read TGCAGCGCCCGGTTCACCCCCTCTGGAAACACCATATATTTT.

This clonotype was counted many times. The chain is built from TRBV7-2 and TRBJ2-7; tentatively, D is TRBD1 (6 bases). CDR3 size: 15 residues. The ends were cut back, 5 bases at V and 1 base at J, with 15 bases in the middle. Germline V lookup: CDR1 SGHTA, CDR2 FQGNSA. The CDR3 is CASSLGHLDSYEQYF. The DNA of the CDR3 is TGTGCCAGCAGCCTGGGACACCTAGATTCCTACGAGCAGTACTTC.

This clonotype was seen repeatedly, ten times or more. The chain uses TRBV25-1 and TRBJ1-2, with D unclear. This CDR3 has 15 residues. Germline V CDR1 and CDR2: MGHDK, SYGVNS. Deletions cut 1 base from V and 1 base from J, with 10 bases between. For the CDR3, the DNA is TGTGCCAGCAGTGAATCAAGTCCCTATAACTATGGCTACACCTTC. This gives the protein CASSESSPYNYGYTF.

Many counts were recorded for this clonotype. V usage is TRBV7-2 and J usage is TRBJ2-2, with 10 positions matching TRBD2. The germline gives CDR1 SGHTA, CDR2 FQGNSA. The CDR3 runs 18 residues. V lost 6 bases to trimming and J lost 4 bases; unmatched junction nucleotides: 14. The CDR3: CASSPGASGRLSTGELFF. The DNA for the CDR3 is TGTGCCAGCAGTCCGGGGGCTAGCGGGAGATTGAGCACCGGGGAGCTGTTTTTT. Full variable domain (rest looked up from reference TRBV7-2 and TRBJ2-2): GAGVSQSPSNKVTEKGKDVELRCDPISGHTALYWYRQSLGQGLEFLIYFQGNSAPDKSGLPSDRFSAERTGGSVSTLTIQRTQQEDSAVYLCASSPGASGRLSTGELFFGEGSRLTVL.

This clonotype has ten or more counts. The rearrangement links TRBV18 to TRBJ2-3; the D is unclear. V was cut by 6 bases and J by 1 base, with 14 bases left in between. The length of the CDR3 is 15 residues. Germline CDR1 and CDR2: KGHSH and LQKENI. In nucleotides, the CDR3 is TGTGCCAGCTCCGAGTCGGCCCCCGGCACAGATACGCAGTATTTT. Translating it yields CASSESAPGTDTQYF. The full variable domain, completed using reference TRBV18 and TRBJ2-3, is NAGVMQNPRHLVRRRGQEARLRCSPMKGHSHVYWYRQLPEEGLKFMVYLQKENIIDESGMPKERFSAEFPKEGPSILRIQQVVRGDSAAYFCASSESAPGTDTQYFGPGTRLTVL.

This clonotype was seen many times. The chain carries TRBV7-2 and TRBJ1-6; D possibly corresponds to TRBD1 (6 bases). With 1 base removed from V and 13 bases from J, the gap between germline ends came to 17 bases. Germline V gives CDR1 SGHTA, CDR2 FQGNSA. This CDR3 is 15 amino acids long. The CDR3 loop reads CASSLGGGHVAPLHF. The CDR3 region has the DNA TGTGCCAGCAGCTTAGGAGGGGGTCACGTTGCCCCCCTCCACTTT.

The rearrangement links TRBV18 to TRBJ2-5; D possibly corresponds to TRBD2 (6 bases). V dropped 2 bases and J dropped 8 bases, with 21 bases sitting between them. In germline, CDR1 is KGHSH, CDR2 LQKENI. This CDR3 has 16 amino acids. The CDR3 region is CASSPRTAGSTGTQYF. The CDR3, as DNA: TGTGCCAGCTCACCAAGGACGGCGGGGTCAACAGGAACCCAGTACTTC.

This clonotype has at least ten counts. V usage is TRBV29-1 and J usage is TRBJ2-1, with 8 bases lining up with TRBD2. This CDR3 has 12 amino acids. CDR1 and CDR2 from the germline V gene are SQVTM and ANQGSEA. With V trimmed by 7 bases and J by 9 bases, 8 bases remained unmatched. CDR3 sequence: CSADRTSSEQFF. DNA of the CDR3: TGCAGCGCCGACAGGACTAGCAGTGAGCAGTTCTTC.

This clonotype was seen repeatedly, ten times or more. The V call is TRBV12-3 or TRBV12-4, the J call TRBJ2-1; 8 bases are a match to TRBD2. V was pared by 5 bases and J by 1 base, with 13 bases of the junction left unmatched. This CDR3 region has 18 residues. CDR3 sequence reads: CASSPASGPVGSYNEQFF. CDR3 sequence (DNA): TGTGCCAGCAGTCCGGCTAGCGGGCCGGTGGGTTCCTACAATGAGCAGTTCTTC.

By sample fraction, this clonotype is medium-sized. The CDR3 nucleotides read TGTGCCAGCAGCGTAGGGACTAGCGCTAGCACAGATACGCAGTATTTT. Its protein is CASSVGTSASTDTQYF. The rearrangement links TRBV9 to TRBJ2-3; 9 nucleotides align to TRBD2. The CDR3 loop spans 16 amino acids. Germline CDR1 reads SGDLS; CDR2 reads YYNGEE. V trimming: 0 bases; J trimming: 0 bases; junction bases outside the gene matches: 2.

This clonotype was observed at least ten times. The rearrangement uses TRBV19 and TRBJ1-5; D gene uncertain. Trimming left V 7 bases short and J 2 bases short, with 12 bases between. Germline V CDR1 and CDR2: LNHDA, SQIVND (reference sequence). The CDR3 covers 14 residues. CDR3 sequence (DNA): TGTGCCAGTAAGGTGGCACTGGGCAATCAGCCCCAGCATTTT. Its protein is CASKVALGNQPQHF.

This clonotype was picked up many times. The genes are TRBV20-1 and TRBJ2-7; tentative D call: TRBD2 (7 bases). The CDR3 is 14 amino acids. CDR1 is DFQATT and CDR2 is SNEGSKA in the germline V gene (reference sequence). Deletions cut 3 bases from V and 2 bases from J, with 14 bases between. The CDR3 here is CSASPPGGTYEQYF. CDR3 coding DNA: TGCAGTGCTAGTCCTCCGGGGGGCACCTACGAGCAGTACTTC.

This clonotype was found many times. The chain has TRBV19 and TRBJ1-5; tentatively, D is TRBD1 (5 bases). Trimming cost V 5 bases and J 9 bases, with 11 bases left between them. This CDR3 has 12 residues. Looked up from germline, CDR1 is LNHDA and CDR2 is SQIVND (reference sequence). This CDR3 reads CASSPGGAPQHF. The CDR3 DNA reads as TGTGCCAGTAGTCCTGGGGGAGCGCCCCAGCATTTT. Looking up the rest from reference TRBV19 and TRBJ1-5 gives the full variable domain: DGGITQSPKYLFRKEGQNVTLSCEQNLNHDAMYWYRQDPGQGLRLIYYSQIVNDFQKGDIAEGYSVSREKKESFPLTVTSAQKNPTAFYLCASSPGGAPQHFGDGTRLSIL.

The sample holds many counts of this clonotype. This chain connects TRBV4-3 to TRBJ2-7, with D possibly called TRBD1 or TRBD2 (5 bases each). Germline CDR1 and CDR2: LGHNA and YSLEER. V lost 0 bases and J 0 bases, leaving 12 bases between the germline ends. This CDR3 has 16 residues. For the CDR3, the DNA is TGCGCCAGCAGCCAAGACCCCGGGACGGACTCCTACGAGCAGTACTTC. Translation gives CASSQDPGTDSYEQYF.

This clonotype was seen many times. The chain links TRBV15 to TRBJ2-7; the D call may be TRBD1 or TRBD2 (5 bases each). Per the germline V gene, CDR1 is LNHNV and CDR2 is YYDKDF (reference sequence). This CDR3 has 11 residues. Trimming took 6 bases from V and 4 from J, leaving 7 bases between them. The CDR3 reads CATRGEYEQYF. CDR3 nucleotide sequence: TGTGCCACCAGAGGGGAGTACGAGCAGTACTTC.

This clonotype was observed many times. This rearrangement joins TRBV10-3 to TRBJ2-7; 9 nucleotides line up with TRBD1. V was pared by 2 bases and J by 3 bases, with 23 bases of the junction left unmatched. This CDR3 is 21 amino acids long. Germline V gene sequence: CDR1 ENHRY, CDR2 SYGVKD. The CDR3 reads CAISEPIPRTGESWNLYEQYF. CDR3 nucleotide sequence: TGTGCCATCAGTGAGCCTATCCCCCGGACAGGGGAGTCTTGGAACCTCTACGAGCAGTACTTC.

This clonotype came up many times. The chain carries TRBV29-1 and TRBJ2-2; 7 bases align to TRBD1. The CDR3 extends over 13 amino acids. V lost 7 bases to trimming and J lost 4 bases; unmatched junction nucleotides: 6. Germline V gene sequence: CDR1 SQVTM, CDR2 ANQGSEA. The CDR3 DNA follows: TGCAGCGCCTGGGACAGTACCACCGGGGAGCTGTTTTTT. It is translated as CSAWDSTTGELFF.

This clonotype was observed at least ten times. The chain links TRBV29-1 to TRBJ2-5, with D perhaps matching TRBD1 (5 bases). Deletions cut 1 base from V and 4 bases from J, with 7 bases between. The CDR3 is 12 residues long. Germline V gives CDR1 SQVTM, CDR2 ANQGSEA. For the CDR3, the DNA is TGCAGCGTTGAAGTAGGGGCAGAGACCCAGTACTTC. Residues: CSVEVGAETQYF.

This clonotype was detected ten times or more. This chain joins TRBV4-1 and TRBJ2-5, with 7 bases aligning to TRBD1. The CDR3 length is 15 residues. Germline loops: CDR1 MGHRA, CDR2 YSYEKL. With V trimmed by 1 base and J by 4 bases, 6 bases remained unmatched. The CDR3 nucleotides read TGCGCCAGCAGCCAAGGTACAGGGGTCCGAGAGACCCAGTACTTC. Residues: CASSQGTGVRETQYF.

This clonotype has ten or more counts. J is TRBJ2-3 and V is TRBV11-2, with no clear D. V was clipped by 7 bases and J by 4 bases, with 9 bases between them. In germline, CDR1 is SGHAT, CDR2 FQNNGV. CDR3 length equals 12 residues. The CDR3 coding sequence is TGTGCCAGCACGCCGGTCTCAGATACGCAGTATTTT. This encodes CASTPVSDTQYF.

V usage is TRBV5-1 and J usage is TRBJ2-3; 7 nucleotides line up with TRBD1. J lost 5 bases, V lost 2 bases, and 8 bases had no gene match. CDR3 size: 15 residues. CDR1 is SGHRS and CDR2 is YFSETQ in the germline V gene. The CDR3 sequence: CASSLQGSVRDTQYF. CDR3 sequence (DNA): TGCGCCAGCAGCTTACAGGGGAGTGTGAGAGATACGCAGTATTTT.

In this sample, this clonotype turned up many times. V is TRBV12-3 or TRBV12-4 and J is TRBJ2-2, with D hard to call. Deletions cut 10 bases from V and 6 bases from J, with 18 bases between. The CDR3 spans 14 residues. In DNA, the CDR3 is TGTGCCATCGGCCAACCAGCAGTGCCCGGGGAGCTGTTTTTT. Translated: CAIGQPAVPGELFF.

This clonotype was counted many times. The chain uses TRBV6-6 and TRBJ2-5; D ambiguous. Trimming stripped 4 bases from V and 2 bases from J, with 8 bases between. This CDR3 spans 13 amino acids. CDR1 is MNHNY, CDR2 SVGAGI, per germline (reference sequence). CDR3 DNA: TGTGCCAGCAGTTCAGAAGTACAAGAGACCCAGTACTTC. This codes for CASSSEVQETQYF.

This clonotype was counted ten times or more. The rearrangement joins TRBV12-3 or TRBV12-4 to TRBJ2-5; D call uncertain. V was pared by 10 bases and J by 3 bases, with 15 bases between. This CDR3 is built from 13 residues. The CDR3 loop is CAIQGYQKETQYF. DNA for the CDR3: TGTGCCATCCAAGGATATCAGAAAGAGACCCAGTACTTC.

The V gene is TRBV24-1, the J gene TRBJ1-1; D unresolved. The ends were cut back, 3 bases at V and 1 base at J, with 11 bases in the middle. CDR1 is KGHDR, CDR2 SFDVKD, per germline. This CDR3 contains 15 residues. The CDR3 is CATSDGAAPNTEAFF. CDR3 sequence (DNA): TGTGCCACCAGTGATGGTGCGGCCCCGAACACTGAAGCTTTCTTT.

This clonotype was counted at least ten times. The CDR3 DNA reads as TGTGCCAGCAGCATGACGTCGGGGACACTCTCTGGAAACACCATATATTTT. It is translated as CASSMTSGTLSGNTIYF. The V and J genes are TRBV5-6 and TRBJ1-3, with a weak D call TRBD1 (6 bases). The germline V gene encodes CDR1 SGHDT and CDR2 YYEEEE. Trimming removed 4 bases at V and 0 bases at J, with 17 bases between. The length of the CDR3 is 17 residues.